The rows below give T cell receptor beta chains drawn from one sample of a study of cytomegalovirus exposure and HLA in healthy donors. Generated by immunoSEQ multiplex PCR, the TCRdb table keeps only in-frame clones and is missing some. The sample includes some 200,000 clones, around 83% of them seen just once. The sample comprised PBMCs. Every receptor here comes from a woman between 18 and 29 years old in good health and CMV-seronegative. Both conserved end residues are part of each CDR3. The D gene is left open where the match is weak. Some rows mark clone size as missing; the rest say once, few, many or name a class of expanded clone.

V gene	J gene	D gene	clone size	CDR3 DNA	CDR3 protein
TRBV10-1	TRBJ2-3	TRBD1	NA	TGCGCCAGCAGTGGGGGGACAGGGTACACAGATACGCAGTATTTT	CASSGGTGYTDTQYF
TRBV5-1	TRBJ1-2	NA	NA	TGCGCCAGCAGCCTGGCGGGGGGCAATGGCTACACCTTC	CASSLAGGNGYTF
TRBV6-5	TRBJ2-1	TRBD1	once	TGTGCCAGCAGTTACGACAGGGGGGCCTACAATGAGCAGTTCTTC	CASSYDRGAYNEQFF
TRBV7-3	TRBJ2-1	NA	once	TGTGCCAGCAGCTTAGAGGCCCTGGACAATGAGCAGTTCTTC	CASSLEALDNEQFF
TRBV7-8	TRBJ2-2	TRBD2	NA	TGTGCCAGCCTAGCGGGAGTCGACACCGGGGAGCTGTTTTTT	CASLAGVDTGELFF
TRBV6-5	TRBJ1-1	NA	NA	TGTGCCAGCAGTTACGAAGACAGGACCGAGCAGGTAGCTTTCTTT	CASSYEDRTEQVAFF
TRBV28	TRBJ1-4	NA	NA	TGTGCCAGCATCCCACAAGCAACTAATGAAAAACTGTTTTTT	CASIPQATNEKLFF
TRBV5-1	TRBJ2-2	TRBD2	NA	TGCGCCAGCAGCCCCCAACCACCGGGACTAGCAAGCACCGGGGAGCTGTTTTTT	CASSPQPPGLASTGELFF
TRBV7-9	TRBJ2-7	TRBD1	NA	TGTGCCAGCAGCTTAGCGGTTTACAGGGGCGGCGACGAGCAGTACTTC	CASSLAVYRGGDEQYF
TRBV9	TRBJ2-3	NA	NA	TGTGCCAGCAGCGTGAGCGGCATTAGCACAGATACGCAGTATTTT	CASSVSGISTDTQYF